This T cell receptor (beta chain) was sequenced for a study of T cells in Graves' hyperthyroidism and ophthalmopathy. General study findings and limits: Most thyroid-expanded clonotypes above 0.001 were also found in blood. Ophthalmopathy could be told apart from stable hyperthyroidism with a 13 V-J model. Model predictions of ophthalmopathy came a median approximately 6.2 months before onset.

V lost 8 bases to trimming and J lost 7 bases, with 19 bases between them. Germline assignment: CDR1 SQVTM and CDR2 ANQGSEA. This CDR3 is built from 13 residues. Amplified TCR beta CDR3 regions came from RNA transcripts. The HTBI primer set drove a first-round RT-PCR of the TCR CDR3. A single record per CDR3 protein comes from TCRdb applying MiXCR to the multiplex PCR reads. The top ten hold 25% to 30% of the sample, which has about 500,000 distinct CDR3 sequences, about 16% seen once. Worth noting for this clonotype: What it binds is not known.

V usage is TRBV29-1 and J usage is TRBJ2-3; D possibly corresponds to TRBD1 (6 bases). The origin of this receptor is a woman younger than 45 with Graves' ophthalmopathy. Sequencing was done on a sample of blood. Written as DNA, the CDR3 is TGCAGCCCCACCCGCAGGGGTGGAAATACGCAGTATTTT. Protein product: CSPTRRGGNTQYF.